This T cell receptor beta chain was recorded in a study of T cells in Graves' hyperthyroidism and ophthalmopathy. This clonotype appeared once. CDR1 is SQVTM, CDR2 ANQGSEA, per germline. The CDR3 totals 13 residues. The V and J ends lost 5 bases and 4 bases respectively, with 14 bases between them. No progression to ophthalmopathy during 18 months of follow-up defined stable disease. From RNA transcripts, TCR beta CDR3 regions were amplified. The study used the HTBI primer set for a first-round RT-PCR of the TCR CDR3. MiXCR, run by TCRdb on the multiplex PCR reads, gives a single entry per CDR3 protein. The sample holds a few hundred thousand distinct CDR3 sequences, 40% to 55% seen once.

Source material: peripheral blood or thyroid tissue (not recorded which). The chain couples TRBV29-1 to TRBJ1-2; a possible D gene is TRBD1 (5 bases). This receptor was obtained from a woman aged 18 to 35 with Graves' hyperthyroidism. CDR3 loop: CSVSPGGSYGYTF. The DNA of the CDR3 is TGCAGCGTTTCCCCCGGGGGGAGCTATGGCTACACCTTC.